These T cell receptor beta chains were read from a single sample in a study of a mutant IDH1 vaccine in newly diagnosed glioma. No antigens are known for them. Profiling relied on immunoSEQ multiplex PCR, and the TCRdb table lists in-frame clones only, not all of them. The sample lists tens of thousands of clones, 91% occurring once. Sequences were derived from PBMCs, sampled from a glioma patient whose treatment included an IDH1 peptide vaccine. These receptor sequences come from a woman between 45 and 65 years old with glioma. CDR3s include the opening cysteine and the closing phenylalanine or tryptophan. The order of the fields is J gene, clone size, V gene, D gene, CDR3 protein, CDR3 DNA. A D gene is named only where the DNA matches it firmly. The size entry is marked missing in some rows and otherwise reads once, few, many or a size class.

>TRBJ2-5|once|TRBV27|TRBD1
CASSSPGQGEGTQYF
TGTGCCAGCAGTTCCCCTGGACAGGGCGAAGGAACCCAGTACTTC
>TRBJ1-1|-|TRBV5-4|TRBD1
CASSLYRGGTEAFF
TGTGCCAGCAGCTTGTACAGGGGGGGGACTGAAGCTTTCTTT
>TRBJ2-2|-|TRBV9|TRBD2
CASSVFSGRAVGELFF
TGTGCCAGCAGCGTCTTTAGCGGGAGGGCCGTCGGGGAGCTGTTTTTT
>TRBJ2-7|-|TRBV5-1|-
CASSLSGRSYEQYF
TGCGCCAGCAGCTTGTCAGGGAGGTCCTACGAGCAGTACTTC
>TRBJ2-7|once|TRBV7-2|TRBD2
CASSLSSGTSAYEQYF
TGTGCCAGCAGCCTAAGCTCCGGGACTAGCGCCTACGAGCAGTACTTC
>TRBJ2-3|-|TRBV6-1|-
CASSETHRFLSTDTQYF
TGTGCCAGCAGTGAAACCCATCGGTTTCTTAGCACAGATACGCAGTATTTT
>TRBJ1-2|-|TRBV6-5|TRBD1
CASSYSGQGTYGYTF
TGTGCCAGCAGTTACTCCGGACAGGGTACCTATGGCTACACCTTC
>TRBJ1-5|-|TRBV5-4|-
CASSQDPDQPQHF
TGTGCCAGCAGCCAGGACCCTGATCAGCCCCAGCATTTT
>TRBJ2-3|once|TRBV5-6|TRBD2
CASTSGSTDTQYF
TGTGCCAGCACTAGCGGAAGCACAGATACGCAGTATTTT
>TRBJ2-4|few|TRBV11-1|TRBD2
CASSLLAGLENIQYF
TGTGCCAGCAGCCTACTAGCGGGACTCGAAAACATTCAGTACTTC
>TRBJ2-7|-|TRBV2|-
CASRQGSYEQYF
TGTGCCAGCAGACAGGGTTCCTACGAGCAGTACTTC
>TRBJ2-1|-|TRBV29-1|TRBD1
CSAHRGPYNEQFF
TGCAGCGCCCACAGGGGACCCTACAATGAGCAGTTCTTC
>TRBJ1-3|-|TRBV5-8|TRBD1
CASSFSGGSGNTIYF
TGTGCCAGCAGCTTCTCAGGGGGCTCTGGAAACACCATATATTTT
>TRBJ2-3|-|TRBV28|TRBD2
CAIFPGLAGEDTQYF
TGTGCCATTTTCCCGGGACTAGCGGGAGAAGATACGCAGTATTTT
>TRBJ1-1|-|TRBV18|-
CASSPPPGKTEAFF
TGTGCCAGCTCACCACCCCCAGGGAAGACTGAAGCTTTCTTT
>TRBJ2-2|-|TRBV7-2|-
CASSWRVSNTGELFF
TGTGCCAGCAGCTGGAGGGTATCCAACACCGGGGAGCTGTTTTTT
>TRBJ2-7|-|TRBV28|TRBD1
CASSLWTGKHEQYF
TGTGCCAGCAGCTTATGGACAGGGAAACACGAGCAGTACTTC
>TRBJ2-1|-|TRBV5-1|TRBD1
CASGTGGFSEQFF
TGCGCCAGCGGGACAGGGGGGTTTAGTGAGCAGTTCTTC